This entry lists 15 T cell receptor beta chains sequenced from one sample in a study of OX40 agonist ivuxolimab in advanced cancers. Clones were read by immunoSEQ multiplex PCR, and TCRdb kept only the in-frame ones, dropping some. The top ten hold around 1.4% of the sample, which has tens of thousands of clones, 85% to 90% seen once. The sequences come from CD4+ or CD8+ T cells sorted from blood, collected in a trial of the OX40 agonist ivuxolimab. All receptors derive from an adult with an advanced solid tumor such as melanoma, head and neck, liver or kidney cancer.

V is TRBV6-6 and J is TRBJ2-7; D is perhaps TRBD1 (5 bases). Germline CDR1 reads MNHNY; CDR2 reads SVGAGI (reference sequence). The CDR3 is 15 amino acids. V was trimmed by 0 bases and J by 2 bases, leaving 11 bases between them. CDR3 sequence: CASSYSARAPYEQYF. The DNA of the CDR3 is TGTGCCAGCAGTTACTCGGCCAGGGCCCCCTACGAGCAGTACTTC.

The chain links TRBV5-6 to TRBJ2-5, with 7 nucleotides matching TRBD1. V shed 2 bases and J 4 bases; nucleotides not matched to a gene: 11. CDR3 length equals 16 residues. Germline CDR1 reads SGHDT; CDR2 reads YYEEEE. CDR3 sequence: CASSFIPGQTLETQYF. CDR3 nucleotides: TGTGCCAGCAGCTTTATCCCGGGACAGACCTTAGAGACCCAGTACTTC.

This sequence joins TRBV12-5 and TRBJ1-5; 7 nucleotides agree with TRBD1. Germline CDR1 and CDR2: LGHNT and FRNRAP. This CDR3 has 17 amino acids. V lost 7 bases, J lost 5 bases, and 17 bases stayed unmatched. The CDR3 loop reads CASVPPWERGPDQPQHF. The DNA of the CDR3 is TGTGCTAGTGTCCCCCCCTGGGAGAGGGGGCCTGATCAGCCCCAGCATTTT.

The chain employs TRBV19 and TRBJ1-6; D may be TRBD1 (5 bases). Per the germline V gene, CDR1 is LNHDA and CDR2 is SQIVND (reference sequence). Trimming removed 7 bases at V and 7 bases at J, with 11 bases between. The CDR3 sequence is 13 residues long. CDR3 residues: CASKTGSNSPLHF. CDR3 nucleotide sequence: TGTGCCAGTAAAACAGGCTCAAATTCACCCCTCCACTTT.

This chain links TRBV6-1 with TRBJ2-5; the D is unclear. The CDR3 extends over 11 amino acids. The V end was cut by 7 bases, the J end by 5 bases, with 8 bases between. Germline CDR1 is MNHNS and CDR2 is SASEGT. CDR3 coding DNA: TGTGCCAGCACCTTCACCGAGACCCAGTACTTC. This translates into CASTFTETQYF.

This rearrangement joins TRBV7-6 to TRBJ2-1; D is possibly TRBD2 (5 bases). Trimming shortened V by 5 bases and J by 9 bases, and 11 bases separated the two germline ends. There are 12 residues in the CDR3. In germline, CDR1 is SGHVS, CDR2 FNYEAQ. CDR3 nucleotide sequence: TGTGCCAGCAGCCTCGGGGTGGGTGAGCAGTTCTTC. Its translation: CASSLGVGEQFF.

The V gene is TRBV2, the J gene TRBJ2-5, with D perhaps assigned TRBD1 or TRBD2 (5 bases each). CDR1 is SNHLY and CDR2 is FYNNEI in the germline V gene. The CDR3 is 13 residues long. V was clipped by 7 bases and J by 3 bases, with 12 bases between them. The CDR3 reads CASNREGEETQYF. DNA of the CDR3: TGTGCCAGCAATCGGGAAGGGGAAGAGACCCAGTACTTC.

The chain carries TRBV19 and TRBJ2-1; the match to TRBD2 covers 11 bases. The CDR3 is made up of 17 amino acids. The V gene end was trimmed by 4 bases and the J gene end by 4 bases; junction bases not matched to a gene: 9. From germline, CDR1 is LNHDA and CDR2 SQIVND (reference sequence). CDR3 residues: CASSKISGTSGYNEQFF. CDR3 in DNA: TGTGCCAGTAGTAAAATCTCCGGGACTAGCGGATACAATGAGCAGTTCTTC. Full variable domain (missing parts from reference TRBV19 and TRBJ2-1): DGGITQSPKYLFRKEGQNVTLSCEQNLNHDAMYWYRQDPGQGLRLIYYSQIVNDFQKGDIAEGYSVSREKKESFPLTVTSAQKNPTAFYLCASSKISGTSGYNEQFFGPGTRLTVL.

The chain combines TRBV14 with TRBJ2-4, with unresolved D. The V end was cut by 0 bases, the J end by 0 bases, with 3 bases between. Germline V gene data show CDR1 as SGHDN and CDR2 as FVKESK. CDR3 length: 14 amino acids. The CDR3 nucleotides are TGTGCCAGCAGCCAAGATCCAGCCAAAAACATTCAGTACTTC. It specifies CASSQDPAKNIQYF.

This clone was picked up one time. This chain uses TRBV18 with TRBJ2-4; D remains ambiguous. The CDR3 sequence is 18 residues long. Trimming cost V 6 bases and J 0 bases, with 21 bases left between them. The germline CDR1 and CDR2 sequences are KGHSH and LQKENI. The CDR3 nucleotides read TGTGCCAGCTCCCCCGGTTTGGGTGAGAGTCTAGCCAAAAACATTCAGTACTTC. This encodes CASSPGLGESLAKNIQYF.

V and J are TRBV5-1 and TRBJ1-2; 7 positions agree with TRBD1. The CDR3 is made up of 13 amino acids. V shed 7 bases, J shed 8 bases, and the junction held 11 bases outside the gene matches. From germline, CDR1 is SGHRS and CDR2 YFSETQ. The CDR3: CASSTGVSAGYTF. The CDR3 region has the DNA TGCGCCAGCTCTACAGGGGTATCTGCCGGCTACACCTTC. Together with reference TRBV5-1 and TRBJ1-2, the CDR3 gives the full variable domain: KAGVTQTPRYLIKTRGQQVTLSCSPISGHRSVSWYQQTPGQGLQFLFEYFSETQRNKGNFPGRFSGRQFSNSRSEMNVSTLELGDSALYLCASSTGVSAGYTFGSGTRLTVV.

The chain employs TRBV10-1 and TRBJ2-1; TRBD1 matches at 10 bases. Per germline, CDR1 WNHNN and CDR2 SYGVQD (reference sequence). The J segment lost 0 bases and the V segment lost 3 bases, leaving 2 bases of the junction unmatched. The CDR3 spans 16 residues. CDR3 sequence reads: CASSDGTGVSYNEQFF. The CDR3 DNA sequence: TGCGCCAGCAGTGATGGGACAGGGGTCTCCTACAATGAGCAGTTCTTC.

This chain joins TRBV4-1 and TRBJ2-1; 12 bases map to TRBD2. Germline-derived CDR1 and CDR2 are MGHRA and YSYEKL. The V gene end was trimmed by 2 bases and the J gene end by 10 bases; junction bases not matched to a gene: 6. The CDR3 is made up of 15 amino acids. The CDR3 here is CASSQLAGGPSEQFF. The CDR3 DNA reads as TGCGCCAGCAGCCAACTAGCGGGAGGGCCTTCGGAGCAGTTCTTC.

This chain links TRBV2 with TRBJ1-4; D is possibly TRBD1 (5 bases). Germline V gene lookup returns CDR1 SNHLY and CDR2 FYNNEI. V lost 4 bases and J 8 bases, leaving 14 bases between the germline ends. The CDR3 covers 14 residues. The CDR3 region has the DNA TGTGCCAGCAGTGGGGGGAGGGCCGGAGAAAAACTGTTTTTT. It yields the protein CASSGGRAGEKLFF.

The chain carries TRBV9 and TRBJ1-1; TRBD1 matches 11 bases. V dropped 5 bases and J dropped 3; count of bases not matched to a gene: 6. Germline V gene data show CDR1 as SGDLS and CDR2 as YYNGEE. This CDR3 comprises 15 residues. The CDR3: CASRGQGVEDTEAFF. The DNA of the CDR3 is TGTGCCAGCAGGGGACAGGGGGTGGAGGACACTGAAGCTTTCTTT.